The present T cell receptor (beta chain) was sequenced within a study of T cell repertoires in cytomegalovirus infection. TCRdb re-called the reads with MiXCR, one entry per CDR3 protein. This table holds 150,000 to 200,000 distinct CDR3 sequences, around an eighth found once. V was trimmed by 0 bases and J by 4 bases, leaving 9 bases between them. CDR3 length: 14 residues. Germline V gives CDR1 LGHNT, CDR2 FRNRAP. Sequenced input: PBMCs. The J gene is TRBJ1-1, the V gene TRBV12-5; D not resolved. This receptor was identified in a human donor in good health (CMV status not recorded). Some clones in this sample may be carry-over from other donors' samples. The CDR3 DNA is TGTGCTAGTGGTTTGGTACGTGGGAGCACTGAAGCTTTCTTT. Translated: CASGLVRGSTEAFF.